Sequencing of this T cell receptor (beta chain) was carried out in a study of T cell responses to AZD1222 COVID-19 vaccine. V gave up 4 bases and J gave up 5 bases; unmatched junction bases: 14. The CDR3 runs 17 residues. The germline gives CDR1 SGHTA, CDR2 FQGNSA. TCRdb keeps only in-frame clones here, not all; method: immunoSEQ multiplex PCR. The repertoire includes just under 90,000 clones, 89% of them detected once, and roughly 5% sits in the top ten. This TCR was recovered from an adult who received the AZD1222 COVID-19 vaccine. The specimen was peripheral blood, collected 28 days after the second AZD1222 dose. This chain links TRBV7-2 with TRBJ1-2, with 9 bases fitting TRBD1. CDR3 DNA: TGTGCCAGCAGCTCCCAGGGACAGGGATTTTATTTTTATGGCTACACCTTC. This codes for CASSSQGQGFYFYGYTF.